This T cell receptor (beta chain) was recorded in a study of blood T cell repertoires in COVID-19. At the level of the study: COVID-19 samples, acute and convalescent, were from the United States, Italy and Spain. PBMCs, B-cell-depleted T cells, or T cells were the source of the cDNA or gDNA that made up the material.

Seattle's enrolled individuals joined amid active infection and were then monitored longitudinally. The CDR3 covers 15 residues. CDR1 and CDR2 from the germline V gene are SGHNT and YENEEA. The trim removed 1 base at V and 9 bases at J, leaving 8 bases unmatched. Per the original data handling: Amplified reference gene primers provided the basis for estimating nucleated cell counts. TCRdb keeps only in-frame clones here, not all; method: immunoSEQ multiplex PCR. V and J calls and clone size are copied from that table; D and trimming were computed from the DNA. In the table there are about 330,000 clones, roughly 90% of which are singletons.

V is TRBV11-3 and J is TRBJ2-1, with 8 bases that match TRBD2. Material: peripheral blood. The TCR sequence derives from a man aged 25 to 45 with COVID-19, enrolled during active disease. The CDR3 nucleotides are TGTGCCAGCAGCTTAGGACTAGCGTTGAAGGGTGAGCAGTTCTTC. This translates into CASSLGLALKGEQFF.